These 2 T cell receptor beta chains were all obtained from the same sample, sequenced in a study of cytomegalovirus exposure and HLA in healthy donors (dated by TCRdb to about 2017). The receptor library was made with the immunoSEQ multiplex PCR assay. For the multiplex PCR, a mixture combining 60 forward primers for TCR Vbeta segments and 13 reverse primers for TCR Jbeta segments was used. TCRdb took over this immuneACCESS table, retaining in-frame rearrangements with V and J assigned. Such tables are incomplete; in checked studies, under half of the missing clones stem from an unresolved V gene, and the remainder is unexplained. This sample has 45,000 to 70,000 clones in its table, and roughly 80% of those were observed once. The leading ten clones occupy around 1.4% of the sample. Sequenced: PBMCs. These TCRs come from a man younger than 40 in good health and CMV-seronegative.

This clone was seen more than once but under ten times. V and J are TRBV30 and TRBJ1-1; D ambiguous. This CDR3 region has 12 residues. In germline, CDR1 is GTSNPN, CDR2 SVGIG (reference sequence). Between the trimmed V and J ends, which lost 0 bases and 5 bases, there was a span of 7 bases. The CDR3 is CAWSVAGTEAFF. CDR3 coding DNA: TGTGCCTGGAGTGTAGCAGGTACTGAAGCTTTCTTT.

CDR3 loop: CASSLLDIPNTGELFF. The CDR3 DNA reads as TGTGCCAGCAGTTTACTCGACATACCGAACACCGGGGAGCTGTTTTTT. This chain links TRBV28 with TRBJ2-2; D ambiguous. V was shortened by 2 bases and J by 0 bases, with 10 bases between the two germline ends. Per germline, CDR1 MDHEN and CDR2 SYDVKM. The CDR3 extends over 16 amino acids.